This T cell receptor beta chain was recovered during a study of blood T cells in healthy people across ages. General observations from the study: A greater number of naive CD4+ cells and higher diversity distinguished long-lived donors from aged donors.

Note on this clonotype: Its cognate antigen is unknown.

Losses at the gene ends were 2 bases for V and 9 bases for J; bases not matched to a gene: 5. Per germline, CDR1 MDHEN and CDR2 SYDVKM. This CDR3 is 14 amino acids long. PCR was performed a second time for about 6 to 12 cycles using a sample-barcoded 5' primer and a J-beta primer mix. TCRdb called the 5' RACE reads again in MiXCR, with one record for every CDR3 protein. This sample has about 2 million distinct CDR3 sequences, with about 50% found just once. The sequenced material came from blood. This chain connects TRBV28 to TRBJ1-4; 8 bases agree with TRBD1. This TCR derives from a middle-aged woman in good health. This CDR3 reads CASSLPGQGQKLFF. The DNA for the CDR3 is TGTGCCAGCAGTTTACCCGGACAGGGCCAAAAACTGTTTTTT. The full variable domain, completed using reference TRBV28 and TRBJ1-4, is DVKVTQSSRYLVKRTGEKVFLECVQDMDHENMFWYRQDPGLGLRLIYFSYDVKMKEKGDIPEGYSVSREKKERFSLILESASTNQTSMYLCASSLPGQGQKLFFGSGTQLSVL.